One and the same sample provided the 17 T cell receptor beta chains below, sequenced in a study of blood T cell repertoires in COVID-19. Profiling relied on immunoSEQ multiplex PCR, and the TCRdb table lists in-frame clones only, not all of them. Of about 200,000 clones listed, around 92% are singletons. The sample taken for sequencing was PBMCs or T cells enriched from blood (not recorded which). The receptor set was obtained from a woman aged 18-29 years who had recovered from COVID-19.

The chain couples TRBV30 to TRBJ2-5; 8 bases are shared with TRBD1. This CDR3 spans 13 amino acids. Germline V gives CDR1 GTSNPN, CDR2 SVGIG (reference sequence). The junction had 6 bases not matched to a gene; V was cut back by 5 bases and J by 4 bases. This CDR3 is CAWVLTGVETQYF. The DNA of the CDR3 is TGTGCCTGGGTCTTGACAGGGGTAGAGACCCAGTACTTC.

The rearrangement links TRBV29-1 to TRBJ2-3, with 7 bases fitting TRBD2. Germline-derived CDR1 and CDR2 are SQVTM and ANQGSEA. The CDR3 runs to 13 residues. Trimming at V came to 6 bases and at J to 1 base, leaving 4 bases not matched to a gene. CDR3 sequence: CSVASGGTDTQYF. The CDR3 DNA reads TGCAGCGTCGCAAGCGGGGGCACAGATACGCAGTATTTT.

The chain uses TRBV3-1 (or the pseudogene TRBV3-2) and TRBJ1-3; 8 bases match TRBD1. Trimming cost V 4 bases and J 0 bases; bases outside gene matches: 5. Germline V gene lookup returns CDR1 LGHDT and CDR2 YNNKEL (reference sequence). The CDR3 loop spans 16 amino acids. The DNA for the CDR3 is TGTGCCAGCAGCCTATCACAGGGGGGCTCTGGAAACACCATATATTTT. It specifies CASSLSQGGSGNTIYF.

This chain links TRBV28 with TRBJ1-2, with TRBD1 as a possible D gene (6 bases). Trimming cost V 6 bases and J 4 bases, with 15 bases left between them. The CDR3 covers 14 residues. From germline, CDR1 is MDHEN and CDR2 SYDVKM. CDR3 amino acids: CASRGQRLLYGYTF. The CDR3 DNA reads TGTGCCAGCAGAGGACAGAGACTACTCTATGGCTACACCTTC.

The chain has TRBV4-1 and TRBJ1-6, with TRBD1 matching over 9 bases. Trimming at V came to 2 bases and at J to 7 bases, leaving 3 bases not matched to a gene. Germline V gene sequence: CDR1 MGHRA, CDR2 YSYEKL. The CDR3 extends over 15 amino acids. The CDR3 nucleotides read TGCGCCAGCAGCCAACTCGGACAGGGGAATTCACCCCTCCACTTT. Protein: CASSQLGQGNSPLHF.

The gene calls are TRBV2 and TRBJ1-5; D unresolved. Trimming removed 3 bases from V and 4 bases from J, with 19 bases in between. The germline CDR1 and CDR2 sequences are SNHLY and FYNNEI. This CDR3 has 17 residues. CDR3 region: CASSDGSVADINQPQHF. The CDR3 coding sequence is TGTGCCAGCAGTGATGGTTCGGTCGCAGACATTAATCAGCCCCAGCATTTT.

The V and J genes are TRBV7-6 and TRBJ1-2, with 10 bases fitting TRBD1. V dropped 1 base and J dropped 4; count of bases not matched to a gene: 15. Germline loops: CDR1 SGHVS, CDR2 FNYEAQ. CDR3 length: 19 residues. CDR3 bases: TGTGCCAGCAGCTTAGATAGTAGGGACAGGGGTCCTGACGGCTATGGCTACACCTTC. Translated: CASSLDSRDRGPDGYGYTF.

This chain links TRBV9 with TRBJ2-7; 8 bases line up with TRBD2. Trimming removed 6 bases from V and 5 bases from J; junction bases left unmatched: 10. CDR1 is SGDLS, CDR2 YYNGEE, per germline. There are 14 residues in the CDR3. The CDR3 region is CASTVGRGANEQYF. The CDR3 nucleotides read TGTGCCAGCACCGTGGGGCGGGGGGCCAACGAGCAGTACTTC. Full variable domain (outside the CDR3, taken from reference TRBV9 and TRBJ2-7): DSGVTQTPKHLITATGQRVTLRCSPRSGDLSVYWYQQSLDQGLQFLIQYYNGEERAKGNILERFSAQQFPDLHSELNLSSLELGDSALYFCASTVGRGANEQYFGPGTRLTVT.

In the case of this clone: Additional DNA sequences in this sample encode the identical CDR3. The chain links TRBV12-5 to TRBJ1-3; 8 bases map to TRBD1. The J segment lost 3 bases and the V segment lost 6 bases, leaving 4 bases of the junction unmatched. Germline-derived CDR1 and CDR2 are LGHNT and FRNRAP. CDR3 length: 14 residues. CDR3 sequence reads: CASGLTGGGNTIYF. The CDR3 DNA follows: TGTGCTAGTGGCCTAACAGGGGGTGGAAACACCATATATTTT.

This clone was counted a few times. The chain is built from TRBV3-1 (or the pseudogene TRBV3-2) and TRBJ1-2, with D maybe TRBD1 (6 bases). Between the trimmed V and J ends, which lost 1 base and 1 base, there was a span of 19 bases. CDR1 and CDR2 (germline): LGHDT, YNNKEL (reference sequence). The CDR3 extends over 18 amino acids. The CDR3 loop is CASSQVVDSLLNNYGYTF. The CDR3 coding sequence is TGTGCCAGCAGCCAAGTTGTGGACAGTCTCCTAAATAACTATGGCTACACCTTC.

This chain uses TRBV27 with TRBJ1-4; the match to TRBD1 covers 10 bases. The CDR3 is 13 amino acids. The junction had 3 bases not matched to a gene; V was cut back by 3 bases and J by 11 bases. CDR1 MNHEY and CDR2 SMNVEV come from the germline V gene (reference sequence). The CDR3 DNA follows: TGTGCCAGCAGTTTTAGGGACAGGGGTAAACTGTTTTTT. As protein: CASSFRDRGKLFF.

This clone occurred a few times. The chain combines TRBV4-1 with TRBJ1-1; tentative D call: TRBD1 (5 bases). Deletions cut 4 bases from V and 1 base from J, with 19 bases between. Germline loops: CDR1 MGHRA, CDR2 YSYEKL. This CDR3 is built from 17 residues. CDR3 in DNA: TGCGCCAGCAGCCGGGGGGGATTTGGGTCCTCGAACACTGAAGCTTTCTTT. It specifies CASSRGGFGSSNTEAFF.

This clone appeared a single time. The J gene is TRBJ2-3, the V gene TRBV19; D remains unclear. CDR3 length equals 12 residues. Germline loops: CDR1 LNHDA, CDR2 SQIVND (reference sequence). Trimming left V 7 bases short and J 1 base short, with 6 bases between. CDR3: CASMSGTDTQYF. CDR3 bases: TGTGCCAGTATGAGCGGCACAGATACGCAGTATTTT.

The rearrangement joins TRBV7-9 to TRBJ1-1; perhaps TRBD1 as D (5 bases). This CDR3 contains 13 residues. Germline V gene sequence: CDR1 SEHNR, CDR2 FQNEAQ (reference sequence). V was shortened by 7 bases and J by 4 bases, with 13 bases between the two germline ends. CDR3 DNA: TGTGCCAGCACCGCAAGCGGGGGCACTGAAGCTTTCTTT. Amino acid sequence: CASTASGGTEAFF. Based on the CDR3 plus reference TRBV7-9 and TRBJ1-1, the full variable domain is DTGVSQNPRHKITKRGQNVTFRCDPISEHNRLYWYRQTLGQGPEFLTYFQNEAQLEKSRLLSDRFSAERPKGSFSTLEIQRTEQGDSAMYLCASTASGGTEAFFGQGTRLTVV.

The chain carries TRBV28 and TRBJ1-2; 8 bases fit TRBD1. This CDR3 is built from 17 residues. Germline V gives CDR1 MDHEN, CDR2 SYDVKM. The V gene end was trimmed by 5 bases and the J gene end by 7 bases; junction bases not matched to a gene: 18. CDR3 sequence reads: CASSSPNTGGAQFGYTF. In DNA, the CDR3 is TGTGCCAGCAGTAGCCCAAATACAGGGGGGGCTCAATTTGGCTACACCTTC.

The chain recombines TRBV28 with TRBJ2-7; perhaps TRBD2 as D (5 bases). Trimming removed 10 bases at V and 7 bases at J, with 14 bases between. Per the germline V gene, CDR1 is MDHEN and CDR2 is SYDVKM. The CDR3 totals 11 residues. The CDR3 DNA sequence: TGTGCCACCGGGCGGGCTTGGGAGCAGTACTTC. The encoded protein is CATGRAWEQYF.

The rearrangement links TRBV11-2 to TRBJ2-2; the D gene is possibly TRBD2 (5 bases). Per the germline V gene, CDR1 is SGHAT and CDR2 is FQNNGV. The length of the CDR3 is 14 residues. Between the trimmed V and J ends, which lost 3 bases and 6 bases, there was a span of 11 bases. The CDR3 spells CASSFRRDSGELFF. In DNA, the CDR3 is TGTGCCAGCAGCTTTCGTCGGGATTCCGGGGAGCTGTTTTTT.